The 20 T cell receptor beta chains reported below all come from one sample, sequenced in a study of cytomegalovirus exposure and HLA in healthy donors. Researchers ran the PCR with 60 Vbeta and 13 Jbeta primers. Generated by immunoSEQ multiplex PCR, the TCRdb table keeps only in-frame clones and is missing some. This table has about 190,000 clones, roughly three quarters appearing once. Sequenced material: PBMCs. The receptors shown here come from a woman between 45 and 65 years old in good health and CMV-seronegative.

CDR3 DNA sequence: TGTGCCAGCAGCCCCATAACCGGGACAGGTTATGGCTACACCTTC. It translates to CASSPITGTGYGYTF. This chain connects TRBV7-2 to TRBJ1-2, with 8 positions matching TRBD1. CDR3 size: 15 residues. Germline CDR1 is SGHTA and CDR2 is FQGNSA. V was pared by 5 bases and J by 5 bases, with 10 bases of the junction left unmatched.

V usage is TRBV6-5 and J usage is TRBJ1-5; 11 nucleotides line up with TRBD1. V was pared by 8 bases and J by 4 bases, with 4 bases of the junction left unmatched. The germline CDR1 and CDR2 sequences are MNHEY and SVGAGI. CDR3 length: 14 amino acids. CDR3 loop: CASRDRGFNQPQHF. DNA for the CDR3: TGTGCCAGCCGGGACAGGGGGTTTAATCAGCCCCAGCATTTT.

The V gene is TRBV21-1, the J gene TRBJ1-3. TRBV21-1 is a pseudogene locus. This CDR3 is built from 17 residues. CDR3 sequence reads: CASSKVGGAGTGNTIYF. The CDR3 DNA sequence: TGTGCCAGCAGCAAAGTTGGGGGGGCGGGCACTGGAAACACCATATATTTT.

The CDR3 sequence is CASWGPSYEQYF. The CDR3 DNA follows: TGTGCCAGCTGGGGGCCCTCCTACGAGCAGTACTTC. This rearrangement joins TRBV7-9 to TRBJ2-7; D might be TRBD1 (6 bases). Per germline, CDR1 SEHNR and CDR2 FQNEAQ (reference sequence). The CDR3 is made up of 12 amino acids. The V end was cut by 8 bases, the J end by 0 bases, with 8 bases between. The full variable domain, its missing parts supplied by reference TRBV7-9 and TRBJ2-7, is DTGVSQNPRHKITKRGQNVTFRCDPISEHNRLYWYRQTLGQGPEFLTYFQNEAQLEKSRLLSDRFSAERPKGSFSTLEIQRTEQGDSAMYLCASWGPSYEQYFGPGTRLTVT.

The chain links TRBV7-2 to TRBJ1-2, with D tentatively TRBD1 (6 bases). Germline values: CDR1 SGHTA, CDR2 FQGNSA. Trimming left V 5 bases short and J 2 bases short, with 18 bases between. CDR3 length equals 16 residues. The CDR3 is CASSRQRYRANYGYTF. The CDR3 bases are TGTGCCAGCAGCCGACAAAGGTACAGGGCAAACTATGGCTACACCTTC.

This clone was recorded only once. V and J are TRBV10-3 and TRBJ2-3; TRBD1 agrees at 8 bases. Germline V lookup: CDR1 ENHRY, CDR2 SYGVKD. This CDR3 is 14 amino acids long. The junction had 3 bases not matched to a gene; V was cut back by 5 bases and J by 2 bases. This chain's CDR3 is CAISQGADTDTQYF. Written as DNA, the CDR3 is TGTGCCATCAGTCAGGGGGCGGACACAGATACGCAGTATTTT.

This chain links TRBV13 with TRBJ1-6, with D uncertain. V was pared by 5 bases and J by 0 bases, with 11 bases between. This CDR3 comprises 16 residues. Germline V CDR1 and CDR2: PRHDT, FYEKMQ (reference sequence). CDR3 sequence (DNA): TGTGCCAGCAGCCTCGGTGGGAGCTCCTATAATTCACCCCTCCACTTT. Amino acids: CASSLGGSSYNSPLHF.

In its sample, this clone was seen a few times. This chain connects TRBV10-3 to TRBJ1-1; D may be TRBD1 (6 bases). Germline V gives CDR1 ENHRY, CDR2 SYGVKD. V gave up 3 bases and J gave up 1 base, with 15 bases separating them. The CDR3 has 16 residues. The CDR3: CAISDGQGMANTEAFF. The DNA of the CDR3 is TGTGCCATCAGTGACGGGCAGGGGATGGCGAACACTGAAGCTTTCTTT.

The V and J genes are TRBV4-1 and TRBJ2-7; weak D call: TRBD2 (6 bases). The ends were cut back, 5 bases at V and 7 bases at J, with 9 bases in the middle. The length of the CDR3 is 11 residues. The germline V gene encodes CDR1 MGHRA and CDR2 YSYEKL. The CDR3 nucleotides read TGCGCCAGCAGCTGGAGGGGTGAGCAGTACTTC. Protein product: CASSWRGEQYF.

CDR3 region: CASSTQTPSSYEQYF. The CDR3 nucleotides read TGTGCCAGCAGTACCCAGACTCCGAGCTCCTACGAGCAGTACTTC. The rearrangement uses TRBV28 and TRBJ2-7; D remains unclear. CDR3 length equals 15 residues. Germline loops: CDR1 MDHEN, CDR2 SYDVKM. With 5 bases removed from V and 0 bases from J, the gap between germline ends came to 14 bases.

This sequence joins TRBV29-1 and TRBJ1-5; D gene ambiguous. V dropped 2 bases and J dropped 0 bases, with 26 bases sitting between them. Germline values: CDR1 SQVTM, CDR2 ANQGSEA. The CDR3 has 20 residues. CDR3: CSVEKCVKEGPVDSNQPQHF. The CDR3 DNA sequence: TGCAGCGTTGAAAAATGTGTCAAGGAGGGCCCGGTAGATAGCAATCAGCCCCAGCATTTT.

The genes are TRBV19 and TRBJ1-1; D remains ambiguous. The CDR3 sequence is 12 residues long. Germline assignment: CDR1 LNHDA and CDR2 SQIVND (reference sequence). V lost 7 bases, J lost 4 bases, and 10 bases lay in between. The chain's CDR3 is CASTGRSTEAFF. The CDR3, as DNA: TGTGCCAGTACTGGCAGATCCACTGAAGCTTTCTTT.

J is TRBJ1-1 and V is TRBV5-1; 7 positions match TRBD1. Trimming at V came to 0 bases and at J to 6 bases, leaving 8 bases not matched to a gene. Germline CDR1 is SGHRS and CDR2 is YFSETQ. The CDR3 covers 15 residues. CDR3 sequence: CASSLGQGRSAEAFF. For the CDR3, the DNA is TGCGCCAGCAGCTTGGGACAGGGAAGGAGCGCTGAAGCTTTCTTT.

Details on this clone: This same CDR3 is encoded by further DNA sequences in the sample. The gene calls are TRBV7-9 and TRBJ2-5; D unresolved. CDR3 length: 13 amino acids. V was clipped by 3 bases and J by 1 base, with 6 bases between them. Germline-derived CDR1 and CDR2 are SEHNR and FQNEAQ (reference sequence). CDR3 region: CASSFRGQETQYF. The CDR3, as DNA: TGTGCCAGCAGCTTTAGAGGCCAAGAGACCCAGTACTTC. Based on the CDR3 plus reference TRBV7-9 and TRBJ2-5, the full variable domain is DTGVSQNPRHKITKRGQNVTFRCDPISEHNRLYWYRQTLGQGPEFLTYFQNEAQLEKSRLLSDRFSAERPKGSFSTLEIQRTEQGDSAMYLCASSFRGQETQYFGPGTRLLVL.

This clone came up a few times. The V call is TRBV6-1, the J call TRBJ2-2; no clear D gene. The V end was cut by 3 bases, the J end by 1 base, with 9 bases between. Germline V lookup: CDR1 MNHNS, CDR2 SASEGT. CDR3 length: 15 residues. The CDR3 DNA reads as TGTGCCAGCAGTGAGCCCCCAGGGAACACCGGGGAGCTGTTTTTT. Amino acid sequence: CASSEPPGNTGELFF.

The CDR3 DNA follows: TGTGCCAGCAGCTTATTGGGCCCCCTGTCCGCCCTCCACTTT. Translated, it gives CASSLLGPLSALHF. The chain joins TRBV7-2 to TRBJ1-6, with D unclear. V lost 2 bases to trimming and J lost 14 bases, with 16 bases between them. The germline V gene encodes CDR1 SGHTA and CDR2 FQGNSA. The CDR3 has 14 amino acids.

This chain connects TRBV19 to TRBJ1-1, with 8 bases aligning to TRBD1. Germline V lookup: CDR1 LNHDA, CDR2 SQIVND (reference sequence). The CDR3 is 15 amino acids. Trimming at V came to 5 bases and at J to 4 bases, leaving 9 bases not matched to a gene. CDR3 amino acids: CASSPLRQGSTEAFF. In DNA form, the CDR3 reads TGTGCCAGTAGTCCCCTGAGACAGGGGTCCACTGAAGCTTTCTTT.

For the CDR3, the DNA is TGTGCCAGTACCCCCGGGACAGGGGAAGGCTATGGCTACACCTTC. This encodes CASTPGTGEGYGYTF. The J gene is TRBJ1-2, the V gene TRBV19; 10 positions agree with TRBD1. The junction had 9 bases not matched to a gene; V was cut back by 7 bases and J by 4 bases. Germline CDR1 is LNHDA and CDR2 is SQIVND (reference sequence). CDR3 length: 15 amino acids.

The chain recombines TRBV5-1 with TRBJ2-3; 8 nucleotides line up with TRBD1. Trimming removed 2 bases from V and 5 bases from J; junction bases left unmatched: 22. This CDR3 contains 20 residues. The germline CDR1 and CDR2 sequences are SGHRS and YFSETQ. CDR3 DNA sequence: TGCGCCAGCAGCTTTTCGGCCCGCTTGTTCGGACAGGGCGGAGAAGATACGCAGTATTTT. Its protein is CASSFSARLFGQGGEDTQYF. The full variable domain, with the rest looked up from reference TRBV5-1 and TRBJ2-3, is KAGVTQTPRYLIKTRGQQVTLSCSPISGHRSVSWYQQTPGQGLQFLFEYFSETQRNKGNFPGRFSGRQFSNSRSEMNVSTLELGDSALYLCASSFSARLFGQGGEDTQYFGPGTRLTVL.

The CDR3 coding sequence is TGTGCCAGCAGCCCATTGTCAAGTGGGAGGAACACTGAAGCTTTCTTT. This gives the protein CASSPLSSGRNTEAFF. The chain joins TRBV14 to TRBJ1-1, with unresolved D. The CDR3 contains 16 residues. V was cut by 4 bases and J by 1 base, with 16 bases left in between. Germline CDR1 reads SGHDN; CDR2 reads FVKESK.